This T cell receptor (beta chain) came from a study of blood T cell repertoires in COVID-19. For the study at large: The cDNA or gDNA used as material had been derived from T cells, B-cell-depleted T cells, or PBMCs.

Residents of approximately 25 US areas, aged about 18 to 95 years, made up the participants. Cohort assignment relied on participant-reported clinical history. In the source study's methods: Amplification of reference gene primers provided the estimated nucleated cell counts. Generated by immunoSEQ multiplex PCR, the TCRdb table keeps only in-frame clones and is missing some. That table is the source of V, J and clone size, and D and trimming were worked out from the DNA. This table has approximately 150,000 clones, approximately 80% appearing once. The germline V gene encodes CDR1 DFQATT and CDR2 SNEGSKA (reference sequence). There are 14 residues in the CDR3. Trimming removed 3 bases from V and 4 bases from J; junction bases left unmatched: 7.

The rearrangement joins TRBV20-1 to TRBJ1-2, with 8 bases lining up with TRBD1. The sample taken for sequencing was PBMCs or T cells enriched from blood (not recorded which). The receptor was derived from a man between 45 and 60 years old who had recovered from COVID-19. CDR3 sequence reads: CSASQTGVFYGYTF. As DNA, the CDR3 is TGCAGTGCTAGTCAGACAGGGGTTTTCTATGGCTACACCTTC.